This passage covers 22 T cell receptor beta chains from one sample sequenced in a study of cytomegalovirus exposure and HLA in healthy donors. In the PCR, 60 Vbeta and 13 Jbeta primers were used. The repertoire was sequenced with immunoSEQ multiplex PCR; TCRdb's copy has only in-frame clones and lacks some. The table has 150,000 to 190,000 clones, more than 75% seen once; the top ten hold about 2.3%. Material for sequencing was PBMCs. The source of these receptors is a woman younger than 35 in good health and CMV-seronegative.

As for this clone: Other DNA sequences from this sample encode an identical CDR3 as well. The V call is TRBV28, the J call TRBJ1-2, with D possibly TRBD1 on 5 matching bases. The CDR3 is made up of 12 amino acids. Germline CDR1 and CDR2: MDHEN and SYDVKM. The germline V and J ends were trimmed by 6 bases and 4 bases, with 9 bases remaining between them. The CDR3 bases are TGTGCCAGCAGCGACAGAGGCTATGGCTACACCTTC. Its translation: CASSDRGYGYTF.

The chain has TRBV7-8 and TRBJ2-1; D is unclear. V lost 1 base and J 2 bases, leaving 9 bases between the germline ends. From germline, CDR1 is SGHVS and CDR2 FQNEAQ. The CDR3 is made up of 15 amino acids. In nucleotides, the CDR3 is TGTGCCAGCAGCTTAGGCGGCAGAACCTACAATGAGCAGTTCTTC. Translating gives CASSLGGRTYNEQFF.

V and J are TRBV29-1 and TRBJ2-3, with 7 bases matching TRBD1. CDR3 length equals 14 residues. Per the germline V gene, CDR1 is SQVTM and CDR2 is ANQGSEA. V dropped 7 bases and J dropped 2; count of bases not matched to a gene: 9. The CDR3 loop reads CSAGTGDVTDTQYF. CDR3 sequence (DNA): TGCAGCGCGGGAACAGGGGATGTCACAGATACGCAGTATTTT.

J is TRBJ2-3 and V is TRBV18; maybe TRBD1 (5 bases). This CDR3 is built from 16 residues. Germline V lookup: CDR1 KGHSH, CDR2 LQKENI. With 3 bases removed from V and 3 bases from J, the gap between germline ends came to 16 bases. The CDR3 bases are TGTGCCAGCTCACCGACCTACGTTTCAGGGACAGATACGCAGTATTTT. Its translation: CASSPTYVSGTDTQYF.

This clone was found once. The J gene is TRBJ2-1, the V gene TRBV7-3, with TRBD1 matching over 7 bases. The CDR3 spans 15 residues. V lost 2 bases to trimming and J lost 5 bases; unmatched junction nucleotides: 6. Germline loops: CDR1 SGHTA, CDR2 FQGTGA. The CDR3 here is CASSLEGGRHNEQFF. In nucleotides, the CDR3 is TGTGCCAGCAGCTTAGAAGGGGGCCGCCACAATGAGCAGTTCTTC.

This clone was detected once. The CDR3 region has the DNA TGTGCCAGCAGCCCGGACAGGGACGGAAACACCATATATTTT. Its protein product is CASSPDRDGNTIYF. This rearrangement joins TRBV5-4 to TRBJ1-3; 8 nucleotides align to TRBD1. Germline V lookup: CDR1 SGHNT, CDR2 YYREEE (reference sequence). The CDR3 has 14 residues. Unmatched junction bases numbered 4, after V lost 4 bases and J lost 4 bases. The full variable domain, rest sourced from reference TRBV5-4 and TRBJ1-3, is ETGVTQSPTHLIKTRGQQVTLRCSSQSGHNTVSWYQQALGQGPQFIFQYYREEENGRGNFPPRFSGLQFPNYSSELNVNALELDDSALYLCASSPDRDGNTIYFGEGSWLTVV.

This clone was recorded only once. The chain combines TRBV28 with TRBJ2-7; TRBD2 might be the D (8 bases). Germline-derived CDR1 and CDR2 are MDHEN and SYDVKM. The V end was cut by 6 bases, the J end by 4 bases, with 19 bases between. The CDR3 has 15 residues. The CDR3 reads CASRPGGTEPYEQYF. The CDR3 DNA reads as TGTGCCAGCAGACCGGGGGGGACAGAGCCTTACGAGCAGTACTTC.

The chain joins TRBV25-1 to TRBJ2-1; 11 bases map to TRBD2. The J segment lost 4 bases and the V segment lost 2 bases, leaving 1 base of the junction unmatched. CDR1 and CDR2 from the germline V gene are MGHDK and SYGVNS. CDR3 length: 15 residues. CDR3 coding DNA: TGTGCCAGCAGTGAAGGGACTAGCGGTTACAATGAGCAGTTCTTC. Protein: CASSEGTSGYNEQFF.

The V gene is TRBV7-2, the J gene TRBJ1-1, with D possibly matching TRBD1 (5 bases). The CDR3 extends over 13 amino acids. Germline values: CDR1 SGHTA, CDR2 FQGNSA. V was pared by 5 bases and J by 0 bases, with 7 bases between. The CDR3 bases are TGTGCCAGCAGCCCGGACATGAACACTGAAGCTTTCTTT. Residues: CASSPDMNTEAFF.

The chain uses TRBV9 and TRBJ2-5; D is ambiguous. Looked up from germline, CDR1 is SGDLS and CDR2 is YYNGEE. V was clipped by 4 bases and J by 2 bases, with 12 bases between them. The CDR3 is 14 amino acids. CDR3 region: CASSPYGSQETQYF. The CDR3 nucleotides are TGTGCCAGCAGCCCCTACGGGTCACAAGAGACCCAGTACTTC.

This rearrangement joins TRBV4-1 to TRBJ2-7, with 7 bases that match TRBD2. The J segment lost 0 bases and the V segment lost 0 bases, leaving 8 bases of the junction unmatched. This CDR3 has 17 amino acids. Germline CDR1 is MGHRA and CDR2 is YSYEKL. The CDR3 bases are TGCGCCAGCAGCCAAGATGATGAGACTAGCCCCTCCTACGAGCAGTACTTC. Its protein product is CASSQDDETSPSYEQYF.

The chain is built from TRBV28 and TRBJ1-3, with TRBD1 as a possible D gene (5 bases). The CDR3 has 10 residues. Germline-derived CDR1 and CDR2 are MDHEN and SYDVKM. V lost 8 bases and J lost 9, with 8 bases in between. The DNA for the CDR3 is TGTGCCAGCCGGGGGGTCACCATATATTTT. Its translation: CASRGVTIYF.

This clone came up a few times. The rearrangement links TRBV2 to TRBJ1-2; 8 nucleotides match TRBD1. Germline V gene data show CDR1 as SNHLY and CDR2 as FYNNEI. With V trimmed by 7 bases and J by 8 bases, 9 bases remained unmatched. The CDR3 runs 13 residues. CDR3 sequence: CASTGRGLTGYTF. CDR3 bases: TGTGCCAGCACGGGCAGGGGGCTTACGGGCTACACCTTC. The variable domain in full, with the rest retrieved from reference TRBV2 and TRBJ1-2, is EPEVTQTPSHQVTQMGQEVILRCVPISNHLYFYWYRQILGQKVEFLVSFYNNEISEKSEIFDDQFSVERPDGSNFTLKIRSTKLEDSAMYFCASTGRGLTGYTFGSGTRLTVV.

The J gene is TRBJ2-1, the V gene TRBV29-1; 8 nucleotides line up with TRBD2. Per germline, CDR1 SQVTM and CDR2 ANQGSEA. With 6 bases clipped from V and 0 bases from J, the junction kept 7 bases outside the gene matches. The CDR3 runs 15 residues. The CDR3 DNA follows: TGCAGCGTGGAATTCGCGGGGGGCTCCTACAATGAGCAGTTCTTC. Its protein product is CSVEFAGGSYNEQFF.

This rearrangement joins TRBV6-5 to TRBJ2-7; D remains ambiguous. CDR3 size: 14 residues. The V end lost 6 bases, the J end lost 0 bases, and 12 bases lay between the germline ends. Germline assignment: CDR1 MNHEY and CDR2 SVGAGI. The DNA for the CDR3 is TGTGCCAGCAGGCCCCGTGAGTACTCCTACGAGCAGTACTTC. Its protein product is CASRPREYSYEQYF.

The genes are TRBV28 and TRBJ2-1; tentative D call: TRBD1 (6 bases). The CDR3 covers 13 residues. Trimming took 6 bases from V and 10 from J, leaving 16 bases between them. Germline V gene lookup returns CDR1 MDHEN and CDR2 SYDVKM. CDR3 amino acids: CASSPNRVGEQFF. The CDR3 bases are TGTGCCAGCAGCCCTAACAGGGTCGGGGAGCAGTTCTTC.

CDR3 sequence reads: CASSAGAAIVGTQYF. Here the CDR3 DNA reads TGTGCCAGTAGCGCGGGGGCGGCCATAGTGGGGACCCAGTACTTC. The chain joins TRBV19 to TRBJ2-5; D perhaps matches TRBD2 (7 bases). The CDR3 is 15 amino acids. Germline values: CDR1 LNHDA, CDR2 SQIVND (reference sequence). Trimming stripped 6 bases from V and 7 bases from J, with 21 bases between. The entire variable domain, with the rest obtained from reference TRBV19 and TRBJ2-5, is as follows: DGGITQSPKYLFRKEGQNVTLSCEQNLNHDAMYWYRQDPGQGLRLIYYSQIVNDFQKGDIAEGYSVSREKKESFPLTVTSAQKNPTAFYLCASSAGAAIVGTQYFGPGTRLLVL.

This sequence joins TRBV19 and TRBJ2-1; a weak D match, TRBD2 (5 bases). Trimming left V 5 bases short and J 0 bases short, with 14 bases between. Germline CDR1 and CDR2: LNHDA and SQIVND (reference sequence). This CDR3 spans 16 amino acids. As DNA, the CDR3 is TGTGCCAGTAGTTTAAGACTGGGGAGCTCCTACAATGAGCAGTTCTTC. Its protein product is CASSLRLGSSYNEQFF.

The rearrangement links TRBV5-1 to TRBJ2-5; TRBD2 aligns across 9 bases. CDR3 length: 17 residues. Trimming took 0 bases from V and 2 from J; bases not matched to a gene: 8. Germline-derived CDR1 and CDR2 are SGHRS and YFSETQ. This chain's CDR3 is CASSLGAGGPEQETQYF. CDR3 nucleotide sequence: TGCGCCAGCAGCTTGGGGGCGGGGGGGCCGGAGCAAGAGACCCAGTACTTC.

A remark on this clone: The same CDR3 can be traced to other DNA sequences in this sample. The V and J genes are TRBV11-3 and TRBJ2-1; 8 positions match TRBD2. Germline lookup yields CDR1 SGHNT and CDR2 YENEEA. Losses at the gene ends were 1 base for V and 2 bases for J; bases not matched to a gene: 1. CDR3 size: 15 residues. Written as DNA, the CDR3 is TGTGCCAGCAGCTTAGCGGGAGGGCCCTACAATGAGCAGTTCTTC. This gives the protein CASSLAGGPYNEQFF.

This clone was seen a single time. The V and J genes are TRBV9 and TRBJ1-5, with a possible D match to TRBD1 (5 bases). The CDR3 covers 16 residues. The germline CDR1 and CDR2 sequences are SGDLS and YYNGEE. The ends were cut back, 0 bases at V and 1 base at J, with 11 bases in the middle. CDR3 sequence reads: CASSVDDRSSNQPQHF. In DNA form, the CDR3 reads TGTGCCAGCAGCGTAGATGACAGATCGAGCAATCAGCCCCAGCATTTT. Full variable domain (outside the CDR3, taken from reference TRBV9 and TRBJ1-5): DSGVTQTPKHLITATGQRVTLRCSPRSGDLSVYWYQQSLDQGLQFLIQYYNGEERAKGNILERFSAQQFPDLHSELNLSSLELGDSALYFCASSVDDRSSNQPQHFGDGTRLSIL.

This clone was counted at least ten times. This chain connects TRBV7-9 to TRBJ2-7; 12 bases are a match to TRBD2. The germline V gene has CDR1 SEHNR and CDR2 FQNEAQ (reference sequence). After removal of 0 bases from V and 8 bases from J, the junction contained 5 bases not matched to a gene. This CDR3 has 15 residues. CDR3 sequence (DNA): TGTGCCAGCAGCTTAGCGACTAGCGGGGGAAAGAAGCAGTACTTC. Translation: CASSLATSGGKKQYF.